This T cell receptor (beta chain) was documented in a study of T cells after yellow fever vaccination. Study-wide results and limits: The CD4 compartment and the CD8 compartment contained a small share of clonotypes in common. The secondary response showed a weaker magnitude and a faster peak, day 5 versus 15. Subsequent booster samples again held most clones from primary vaccination (roughly 95% CD4, roughly 90% CD8).

The CDR3 has 13 residues. Unmatched junction bases numbered 5, after V lost 5 bases and J lost 6 bases. Germline-derived CDR1 and CDR2 are SGHAT and FQNNGV. 5'RACE template switching generated TCR cDNA, adding a universal primer site and UMIs. TCRdb analysed the 5' RACE reads with MiXCR anew, one entry per CDR3 protein. Of some 350,000 distinct CDR3 sequences in the sample, under 5% were seen once. This clonotype showed up just a few times. The target antigen is unknown. The genes are TRBV11-2 and TRBJ2-7, with 9 bases aligning to TRBD1. The clonotype comes from a man aged 18 to 29 who received the YFV17D yellow fever vaccine. The sample in question was PBMCs, obtained 5 days after the yellow fever booster vaccination. CDR3 sequence reads: CASSPDRGAEQYF. Written as DNA, the CDR3 is TGTGCCAGCAGCCCAGACAGGGGGGCCGAGCAGTACTTC. Together with reference TRBV11-2 and TRBJ2-7, the CDR3 gives the full variable domain: EAGVAQSPRYKIIEKRQSVAFWCNPISGHATLYWYQQILGQGPKLLIQFQNNGVVDDSQLPKDRFSAERLKGVDSTLKIQPAKLEDSAVYLCASSPDRGAEQYFGPGTRLTVT.